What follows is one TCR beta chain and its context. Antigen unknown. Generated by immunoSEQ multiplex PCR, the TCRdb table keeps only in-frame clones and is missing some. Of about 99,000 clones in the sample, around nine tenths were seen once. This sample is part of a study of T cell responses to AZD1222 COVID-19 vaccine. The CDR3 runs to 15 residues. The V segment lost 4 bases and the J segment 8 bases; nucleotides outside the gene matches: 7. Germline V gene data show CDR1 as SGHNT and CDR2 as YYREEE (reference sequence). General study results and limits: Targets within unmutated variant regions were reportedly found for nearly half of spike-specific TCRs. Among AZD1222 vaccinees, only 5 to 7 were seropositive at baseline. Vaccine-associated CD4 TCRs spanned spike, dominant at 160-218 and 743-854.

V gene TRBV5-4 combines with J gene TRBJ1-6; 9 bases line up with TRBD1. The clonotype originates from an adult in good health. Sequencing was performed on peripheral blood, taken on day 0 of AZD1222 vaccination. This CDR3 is CASSLGTGTDSPLHF. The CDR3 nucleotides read TGTGCCAGCAGCCTAGGGACAGGGACTGATTCACCCCTCCACTTT.